Following are 30 T cell receptor beta chains from one sample sequenced in a study of T cells in tuberculosis. Method: immunoSEQ multiplex PCR; TCRdb's copy keeps in-frame clones and lacks some. The sample has around 30,000 clones; 86% are singletons. Time point in this sample: new active TB diagnosis, blood taken before or within 7 days of starting treatment. The specimen comprised PBMCs, sampled at tuberculosis diagnosis. All receptors derive from an adult with tuberculosis.

V usage is TRBV19 and J usage is TRBJ2-1, with 8 bases lining up with TRBD1. The CDR3 runs 15 residues. With 3 bases clipped from V and 7 bases from J, the junction kept 8 bases outside the gene matches. CDR1 LNHDA and CDR2 SQIVND come from the germline V gene (reference sequence). CDR3 nucleotides: TGTGCCAGTAGTATTGGGTCAGGGGGCTGGAATGAGCAGTTCTTC. This sequence encodes CASSIGSGGWNEQFF.

V usage is TRBV2 and J usage is TRBJ2-1; possible D gene TRBD2, 5 bases. There are 15 residues in the CDR3. V shed 5 bases and J shed 0 bases, with 11 bases lying between them. Germline-derived CDR1 and CDR2 are SNHLY and FYNNEI. The CDR3 bases are TGTGCCAGCAGTTTGGAGCGGAGCTCCTACAATGAGCAGTTCTTC. Translation gives CASSLERSSYNEQFF.

CDR3 in amino acids: CASSGTSGDSYEQYF. DNA for the CDR3: TGTGCCAGCAGTGGAACTAGCGGTGACTCCTACGAGCAGTACTTC. The V gene is TRBV28, the J gene TRBJ2-7; TRBD2 matches at 8 bases. Germline V gene data show CDR1 as MDHEN and CDR2 as SYDVKM. Trimming cost V 5 bases and J 0 bases; bases outside gene matches: 6. The CDR3 has 15 residues.

The chain uses TRBV6-5 and TRBJ1-1; D remains ambiguous. The CDR3 has 13 residues. The germline V and J ends were trimmed by 0 bases and 8 bases, with 10 bases remaining between them. Germline CDR1 is MNHEY and CDR2 is SVGAGI. In DNA, the CDR3 is TGTGCCAGCAGTTACTCGAACAAGAGGGAAGCTTTCTTT. Protein sequence: CASSYSNKREAFF.

V gene TRBV6-1 combines with J gene TRBJ2-3; D remains unclear. V lost 11 bases and J lost 2, with 8 bases in between. Germline loops: CDR1 MNHNS, CDR2 SASEGT. CDR3 length: 11 residues. The CDR3 loop is CASRDTDTQYF. As DNA, the CDR3 is TGTGCCTCCCGAGACACAGATACGCAGTATTTT.

The chain links TRBV5-1 to TRBJ2-3, with 14 positions matching TRBD2. Per the germline V gene, CDR1 is SGHRS and CDR2 is YFSETQ. The V gene end was trimmed by 4 bases and the J gene end by 0 bases; junction bases not matched to a gene: 10. CDR3 size: 19 residues. CDR3 loop: CASSARTSGGLASTDTQYF. The CDR3 nucleotides read TGCGCCAGCAGCGCCAGGACTAGCGGGGGGCTTGCTAGCACAGATACGCAGTATTTT.

The genes are TRBV27 and TRBJ1-6; 9 positions agree with TRBD1. Germline V CDR1 and CDR2: MNHEY, SMNVEV (reference sequence). Losses at the gene ends were 5 bases for V and 10 bases for J; bases not matched to a gene: 9. This CDR3 is 15 amino acids long. CDR3: CASSHPGQGISPLHF. The DNA of the CDR3 is TGTGCCAGCAGTCACCCGGGACAGGGAATCTCACCCCTCCACTTT.

The rearrangement uses TRBV5-5 and TRBJ2-7; 9 positions match TRBD2. V shed 3 bases and J 0 bases; nucleotides not matched to a gene: 4. CDR3 length: 15 residues. Looked up from germline, CDR1 is SGHKS and CDR2 is YYEKEE (reference sequence). In DNA form, the CDR3 reads TGTGCCAGCAGCTATCCTAGCGGGGCCTCCTACGAGCAGTACTTC. It encodes CASSYPSGASYEQYF.

The rearrangement links TRBV4-1 to TRBJ2-1, with 9 bases matching TRBD2. The germline CDR1 and CDR2 sequences are MGHRA and YSYEKL. This CDR3 spans 15 amino acids. The trim removed 1 base at V and 7 bases at J, leaving 5 bases unmatched. The CDR3: CASSQGGGAGNEQFF. Written as DNA, the CDR3 is TGCGCCAGCAGCCAAGGCGGGGGGGCCGGAAATGAGCAGTTCTTC.

This sequence joins TRBV6-5 and TRBJ1-6, with TRBD1 identical over 8 bases. The CDR3 extends over 14 amino acids. Per the germline V gene, CDR1 is MNHEY and CDR2 is SVGAGI. V was pared by 6 bases and J by 6 bases, with 4 bases of the junction left unmatched. CDR3: CASRPGGGNSPLHF. CDR3 in DNA: TGTGCCAGCAGGCCAGGGGGCGGTAATTCACCCCTCCACTTT.

The chain couples TRBV7-9 to TRBJ2-1, with D perhaps matching TRBD1 (6 bases). This CDR3 region has 18 residues. V lost 7 bases and J 4 bases, leaving 26 bases between the germline ends. Per the germline V gene, CDR1 is SEHNR and CDR2 is FQNEAQ (reference sequence). CDR3 sequence (DNA): TGTGCCAGCACCCACGTTACCCCAAAGATCGGACAGTACAATGAGCAGTTCTTC. It translates to CASTHVTPKIGQYNEQFF.

The chain links TRBV6-1 to TRBJ2-7; the match to TRBD2 covers 9 bases. V shed 6 bases and J 0 bases; nucleotides not matched to a gene: 3. The CDR3 is made up of 14 amino acids. CDR1 MNHNS and CDR2 SASEGT come from the germline V gene. CDR3 in amino acids: CASRTGLASYEQYF. Written as DNA, the CDR3 is TGTGCCAGCAGGACGGGACTAGCCTCCTACGAGCAGTACTTC.

The chain uses TRBV9 and TRBJ1-4; 10 bases line up with TRBD1. The germline CDR1 and CDR2 sequences are SGDLS and YYNGEE. V lost 4 bases, J lost 7 bases, and 7 bases stayed unmatched. CDR3 length: 15 residues. CDR3 DNA sequence: TGTGCCAGCAGCTTTCCCGGGACAGGGGTTGAAAAACTGTTTTTT. It is translated as CASSFPGTGVEKLFF.

The chain recombines TRBV2 with TRBJ2-7, with D possibly TRBD1 on 6 matching bases. Germline V lookup: CDR1 SNHLY, CDR2 FYNNEI. V lost 7 bases and J lost 1, with 14 bases in between. This CDR3 is 14 amino acids long. The CDR3 sequence: CASTTTGASYEQYF. Here the CDR3 DNA reads TGTGCCAGCACGACGACAGGCGCGTCCTACGAGCAGTACTTC.

The chain links TRBV10-3 to TRBJ1-4; D is perhaps TRBD1 (6 bases). V lost 0 bases and J lost 8, with 13 bases in between. The CDR3 consists of 15 residues. CDR1 and CDR2 (germline): ENHRY, SYGVKD. Here the CDR3 reads CAISESLGAGEKLFF. In nucleotides, the CDR3 is TGTGCCATCAGTGAGTCGCTGGGGGCAGGGGAAAAACTGTTTTTT.

The chain uses TRBV5-1 and TRBJ1-3; D remains ambiguous. Germline V gene data show CDR1 as SGHRS and CDR2 as YFSETQ. V lost 0 bases to trimming and J lost 1 base, with 8 bases between them. The CDR3 extends over 15 amino acids. CDR3: CASSLVAGSGNTIYF. DNA of the CDR3: TGCGCCAGCAGCTTGGTCGCGGGGTCTGGAAACACCATATATTTT.

This clone was counted once. The chain recombines TRBV19 with TRBJ1-1; TRBD1 aligns across 8 bases. This CDR3 spans 15 amino acids. Trimming took 6 bases from V and 5 from J; bases not matched to a gene: 11. From germline, CDR1 is LNHDA and CDR2 SQIVND (reference sequence). CDR3 in amino acids: CASRNQGARGTEAFF. The CDR3 DNA follows: TGTGCCAGTAGAAACCAGGGGGCGCGAGGGACTGAAGCTTTCTTT.

The chain recombines TRBV10-2 with TRBJ2-3; D is ambiguous. Germline CDR1 WSHSY, CDR2 SAAADI. The CDR3 has 13 residues. Trimming cost V 6 bases and J 2 bases, with 9 bases left between them. The CDR3, as DNA: TGCGCCAGCAGGACCAGCGACACAGATACGCAGTATTTT. Translation: CASRTSDTDTQYF.

The chain is built from TRBV5-5 and TRBJ2-7, with D tentatively TRBD2 (5 bases). This CDR3 spans 15 amino acids. Germline CDR1 reads SGHKS; CDR2 reads YYEKEE (reference sequence). The V and J ends lost 3 bases and 1 base respectively, with 14 bases between them. CDR3 sequence reads: CASSWEFGRSYEQYF. The CDR3 coding sequence is TGTGCCAGCAGCTGGGAGTTTGGCAGGTCCTACGAGCAGTACTTC.

The CDR3: CASSVEGIYEQYF. CDR3 DNA sequence: TGTGCCAGCAGCGTAGAGGGGATATACGAGCAGTACTTC. The rearrangement joins TRBV9 to TRBJ2-7; TRBD1 might be the D (5 bases). CDR1 and CDR2 (germline): SGDLS, YYNGEE. The CDR3 runs to 13 residues. Trimming removed 0 bases at V and 4 bases at J, with 8 bases between.

The chain uses TRBV15 and TRBJ1-4, with TRBD1 as a possible D gene (5 bases). CDR3 length equals 16 residues. V was pared by 0 bases and J by 7 bases, with 15 bases between. Germline V gene data show CDR1 as LNHNV and CDR2 as YYDKDF (reference sequence). The CDR3 DNA follows: TGTGCCACCAGCAGAGACCAGGCTGGGGCAGGTGAAAAACTGTTTTTT. It codes for CATSRDQAGAGEKLFF.

The chain uses TRBV7-2 and TRBJ1-2, with 8 bases identical to TRBD1. The CDR3 totals 13 residues. Germline lookup yields CDR1 SGHTA and CDR2 FQGNSA. J gave up 6 bases and V 5 bases, and 5 bases lay outside the gene matches. CDR3 DNA sequence: TGTGCCAGCAGCCCGGACAGGGTAAATGGCTACACCTTC. It yields the protein CASSPDRVNGYTF.

This chain uses TRBV5-1 with TRBJ1-4; TRBD1 is a possible D gene (6 bases). The germline V gene has CDR1 SGHRS and CDR2 YFSETQ. With 0 bases removed from V and 4 bases from J, the gap between germline ends came to 7 bases. This CDR3 region has 14 residues. This CDR3 is CASSLGGGNEKLFF. Written as DNA, the CDR3 is TGCGCCAGCAGCTTGGGAGGGGGTAATGAAAAACTGTTTTTT.

The CDR3 sequence is CATGTYEQYF. In nucleotides, the CDR3 is TGTGCCACCGGGACCTACGAGCAGTACTTC. The chain couples TRBV21-1 to TRBJ2-7; TRBD2 is the table's D call and was not checked against the DNA. TRBV21-1 is a pseudogene segment. The CDR3 is 10 amino acids.

The V gene is TRBV2, the J gene TRBJ1-4, with D unclear. In germline, CDR1 is SNHLY, CDR2 FYNNEI. The CDR3 runs 15 residues. V shed 3 bases and J shed 0 bases, with 8 bases lying between them. CDR3 DNA sequence: TGTGCCAGCAGTGATGCGGAGGCAACTAATGAAAAACTGTTTTTT. This sequence encodes CASSDAEATNEKLFF.

The chain uses TRBV6-1 and TRBJ1-2, with 9 bases lining up with TRBD1. This CDR3 has 15 amino acids. Germline values: CDR1 MNHNS, CDR2 SASEGT. V dropped 6 bases and J dropped 4; count of bases not matched to a gene: 9. The CDR3 DNA reads as TGTGCCAGCAGCGACGGGACAGGGTTATCCTATGGCTACACCTTC. Protein sequence: CASSDGTGLSYGYTF.

A single count supports this clone. This chain joins TRBV7-3 and TRBJ2-1; 12 bases are a match to TRBD2. Losses at the gene ends were 3 bases for V and 4 bases for J; bases not matched to a gene: 1. Germline V gene data show CDR1 as SGHTA and CDR2 as FQGTGA. The CDR3 sequence is 15 residues long. The CDR3 sequence is CASSLTSGGYNEQFF. The CDR3 DNA sequence: TGTGCCAGCAGCTTGACTAGCGGGGGATACAATGAGCAGTTCTTC.

The rearrangement joins TRBV4-1 to TRBJ2-5, with TRBD2 matching 11 bases. The CDR3 spans 16 residues. Losses at the gene ends were 3 bases for V and 2 bases for J; bases not matched to a gene: 5. The V gene's germline CDR1 is MGHRA and CDR2 YSYEKL. The CDR3 loop is CASSQLGLAAQETQYF. The CDR3 DNA sequence: TGCGCCAGCAGCCAGTTGGGACTAGCGGCACAAGAGACCCAGTACTTC.

The V gene is TRBV27, the J gene TRBJ1-2; 7 bases fit TRBD1. Germline V lookup: CDR1 MNHEY, CDR2 SMNVEV (reference sequence). The CDR3 extends over 15 amino acids. The J segment lost 8 bases and the V segment lost 5 bases, leaving 14 bases of the junction unmatched. CDR3 nucleotides: TGTGCCAGCAGTCTCTGGGCCACAGGGGACAGCGGCTACACCTTC. Its protein is CASSLWATGDSGYTF.

The genes are TRBV7-2 and TRBJ2-5, with 11 positions matching TRBD1. The CDR3 contains 15 residues. Trimming cost V 5 bases and J 5 bases; bases outside gene matches: 7. The V gene's germline CDR1 is SGHTA and CDR2 FQGNSA. The CDR3 reads CASSARTGGWETQYF. The DNA of the CDR3 is TGTGCCAGCAGCGCCCGGACAGGGGGCTGGGAGACCCAGTACTTC.